The 10 T cell receptor beta chains listed next were all sequenced from one sample in a study of metastatic and nonmetastatic thyroid tumors. TCRdb recomputed clones from the PCR reads via MiXCR. The sample holds tens of thousands of clones, around 15% seen once. Not a single patient had been given any form of treatment at any point before undergoing thyroid surgery. Specimen: blood. These receptors all stem from a female donor with papillary thyroid cancer or a benign thyroid nodule (not recorded which). Some clones in this sample may be carry-over from other donors' samples.

For this clone: Mismatch with germline at one junction end may stem from a read error. This sequence joins TRBV20-1 and TRBJ2-7, with D unresolved. CDR1 is DFQATT and CDR2 is SNEGSKA in the germline V gene (reference sequence). The CDR3 runs to 16 residues. The CDR3 coding sequence is TGCAGTGCTAGAGATTTGTCGTCTTCGGGTTCCTACGAGCAATACTTC. It is translated as CSARDLSSSGSYEQYF.

This clone showed up many times. V is TRBV3-1 and J is TRBJ2-7; 12 nucleotides line up with TRBD2. Germline loops: CDR1 LGHDT, CDR2 YNNKEL (reference sequence). The CDR3 totals 15 residues. V gave up 5 bases and J gave up 6 bases; unmatched junction bases: 8. The DNA for the CDR3 is TGTGCCAGCAGCTCGCGGACTAGCGGGAACGGCGAGCAGTACTTC. It is translated as CASSSRTSGNGEQYF.

In this sample, this clone turned up a few times. The chain carries TRBV6-9 and TRBJ1-4, with D maybe TRBD1 (5 bases). Germline CDR1 reads MNHGY; CDR2 reads SVAAGI. V was clipped by 8 bases and J by 6 bases, with 10 bases between them. The CDR3 runs 12 residues. CDR3 DNA sequence: TGTGCCAGCCGGACATGGCATGAAAAACTGTTTTTT. This gives the protein CASRTWHEKLFF.

There are many counts of this clone. The chain uses TRBV27 and TRBJ2-6; 7 bases line up with TRBD1. Germline loops: CDR1 MNHEY, CDR2 SMNVEV (reference sequence). The CDR3 has 17 residues. Trimming took 6 bases from V and 3 from J; bases not matched to a gene: 11. The CDR3 sequence is CASSSWTGAVGANVLTF. The CDR3 coding sequence is TGTGCCAGCAGCTCATGGACAGGAGCCGTTGGGGCCAACGTCCTGACTTTC.

This clone has ten or more counts. The chain recombines TRBV4-1 with TRBJ1-2; possibly TRBD1 for D (5 bases). The CDR3 loop spans 15 amino acids. V lost 0 bases to trimming and J lost 4 bases, with 12 bases between them. Germline V gene data show CDR1 as MGHRA and CDR2 as YSYEKL. Written as DNA, the CDR3 is TGCGCCAGCAGCCAAGATATGGGCAGGGTCTATGGCTACACCTTC. As protein: CASSQDMGRVYGYTF.

This clone was counted only a few times. This could be a read error, since a much larger clone is one nucleotide away. Other DNA variants within this sample encode the same CDR3. The chain couples TRBV3-1 to TRBJ2-1; 7 bases map to TRBD2. The CDR3 has 15 amino acids. Per germline, CDR1 LGHDT and CDR2 YNNKEL (reference sequence). CDR3 in amino acids: CASSQDYEAGNEQFF. Here the CDR3 DNA reads TGCGCCAGCAGCCAAGATTACGAAGCGGGAAATGAGCAGTTCTTC.

Ten or more counts support this clone. The chain has TRBV7-2 and TRBJ2-3, with TRBD2 as a possible D gene (6 bases). Germline V lookup: CDR1 SGHTA, CDR2 FQGNSA. The length of the CDR3 is 16 residues. Trimming took off 0 bases at V and 0 bases at J, with 10 bases between the two ends. CDR3 protein: CASSLAEAGSTDTQYF. For the CDR3, the DNA is TGTGCCAGCAGCTTAGCCGAAGCGGGCAGCACAGATACGCAGTATTTT.

This clone was detected ten times or more. CDR3 bases: TGTGCCAGCAGTTTCCCATCTGAAAAACTGTTTTTT. Residues: CASSFPSEKLFF. This rearrangement joins TRBV6-1 to TRBJ1-4; D unresolved. Germline V CDR1 and CDR2: MNHNS, SASEGT. V lost 5 bases and J lost 7, with 8 bases in between. The CDR3 spans 12 residues.

A few counts support this clone. Mismatch with germline at one junction end may stem from a read error. The CDR3 sequence: CSTSRGTGGQFF. CDR3 in DNA: TGTTCCACCAGTCGAGGGACGGGTGGGCAGTTCTTC. V gene TRBV24-1 combines with J gene TRBJ2-1; D tentatively reads TRBD1 or TRBD2 (5 bases each). The germline V gene has CDR1 KGHDR and CDR2 SFDVKD. The CDR3 totals 12 residues.

The gene calls are TRBV5-6 and TRBJ2-3; no definite D call. From germline, CDR1 is SGHDT and CDR2 YYEEEE. Trimming removed 4 bases from V and 1 base from J, with 10 bases in between. This CDR3 is 14 amino acids long. The CDR3 loop reads CASSIRHGTDTQYF. DNA of the CDR3: TGTGCCAGCAGCATTCGACATGGCACAGATACGCAGTATTTT.